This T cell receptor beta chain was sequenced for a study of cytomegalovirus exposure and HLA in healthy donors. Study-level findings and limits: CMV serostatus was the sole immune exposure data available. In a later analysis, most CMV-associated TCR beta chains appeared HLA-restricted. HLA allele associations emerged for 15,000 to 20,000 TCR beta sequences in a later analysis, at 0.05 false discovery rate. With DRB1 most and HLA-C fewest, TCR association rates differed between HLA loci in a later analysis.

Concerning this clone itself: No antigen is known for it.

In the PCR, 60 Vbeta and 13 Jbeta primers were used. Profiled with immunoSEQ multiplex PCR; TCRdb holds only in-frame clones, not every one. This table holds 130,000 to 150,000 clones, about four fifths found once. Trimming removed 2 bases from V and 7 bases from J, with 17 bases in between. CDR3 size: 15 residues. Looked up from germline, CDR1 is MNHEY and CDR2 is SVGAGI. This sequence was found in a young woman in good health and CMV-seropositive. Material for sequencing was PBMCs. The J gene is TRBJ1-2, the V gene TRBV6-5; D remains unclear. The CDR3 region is CASSYGGRKGFGYTF. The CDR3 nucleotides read TGTGCCAGCAGTTACGGTGGCAGGAAAGGCTTTGGCTACACCTTC.